A single sample is the source of the 13 T cell receptor beta chains below, sequenced in a study of radiotherapy plus CTLA-4 blockade in lung cancer. Profiled with immunoSEQ multiplex PCR; TCRdb holds only in-frame clones, not every one. The sample holds roughly 80,000 clones, 78% seen once. Sequences were derived from peripheral blood, sampled from a patient treated with radiotherapy plus ipilimumab. Receptors were obtained from a human donor with non-small cell lung cancer who had a partial response to radiotherapy plus ipilimumab. Some clones in this sample may be carry-over from other donors' samples.

This clone was observed a handful of times. Other DNA sequences from this sample encode an identical CDR3 as well. The CDR3 bases are TGTGCCAGCAGCTTGAGTTCCTACGAGCAGTACTTC. Translated, it gives CASSLSSYEQYF. The chain uses TRBV7-9 and TRBJ2-7; D unclear. The germline gives CDR1 SEHNR, CDR2 FQNEAQ (reference sequence). The length of the CDR3 is 12 residues. Deletions cut 3 bases from V and 1 base from J, with 4 bases between.

V is TRBV6-6 and J is TRBJ2-7; D is unresolved. Per the germline V gene, CDR1 is MNHNY and CDR2 is SVGAGI (reference sequence). Trimming left V 10 bases short and J 2 bases short, with 9 bases between. This CDR3 region has 11 residues. CDR3 in DNA: TGTGCCACCAGATTCGCCTACGAGCAGTACTTC. This translates into CATRFAYEQYF.

This chain uses TRBV7-3 with TRBJ2-1; the D gene is possibly TRBD2 (7 bases). This CDR3 comprises 14 residues. V was shortened by 3 bases and J by 6 bases, with 12 bases between the two germline ends. Germline V gene data show CDR1 as SGHTA and CDR2 as FQGTGA. DNA for the CDR3: TGTGCCAGCAGCTTGGGGGGGCGCAGCAATGAGCAGTTCTTC. Protein product: CASSLGGRSNEQFF.

The V and J genes are TRBV5-5 and TRBJ2-1; unclear D gene. With 4 bases removed from V and 9 bases from J, the gap between germline ends came to 14 bases. The germline gives CDR1 SGHKS, CDR2 YYEKEE (reference sequence). The CDR3 totals 13 residues. DNA of the CDR3: TGTGCCAGCAGCCTGTCTGCTAGGCCTGAGCAGTTCTTC. This codes for CASSLSARPEQFF.

This clone showed up just a few times. As DNA, the CDR3 is TGTGCCATCAGTGACGGGACAAGTCTATCGACCCAGCATTTT. It yields the protein CAISDGTSLSTQHF. The rearrangement uses TRBV10-3 and TRBJ1-5; D perhaps matches TRBD1 (6 bases). V lost 3 bases and J 11 bases, leaving 17 bases between the germline ends. The CDR3 totals 14 residues. Per the germline V gene, CDR1 is ENHRY and CDR2 is SYGVKD.

CDR3 amino acids: CASSYSKQGTSPLHF. DNA for the CDR3: TGTGCCAGCAGTTACTCGAAACAGGGAACCTCACCCCTCCACTTT. This chain uses TRBV6-5 with TRBJ1-6; TRBD1 might be the D (6 bases). Germline loops: CDR1 MNHEY, CDR2 SVGAGI. This CDR3 contains 15 residues. The V gene lost 0 bases and the J gene lost 10 bases, with 13 bases spanning the gap.

This chain uses TRBV4-1 with TRBJ2-7; tentatively, D is TRBD1 (6 bases). CDR3 length: 15 amino acids. Germline-derived CDR1 and CDR2 are MGHRA and YSYEKL. V was cut by 3 bases and J by 1 base, with 13 bases left in between. The CDR3 region has the DNA TGCGCCAGCAGCCAGGGCAGGGGCTTTTCCTACGAGCAGTACTTC. Its translation: CASSQGRGFSYEQYF.

There are a few counts of this clone. V is TRBV19 and J is TRBJ1-6, with D possibly matching TRBD1 (5 bases). V lost 8 bases to trimming and J lost 6 bases, with 26 bases between them. Germline V lookup: CDR1 LNHDA, CDR2 SQIVND (reference sequence). This CDR3 has 18 amino acids. The CDR3 DNA sequence: TGTGCCAGTCGACTCGCCCCCCTGGGCAGGGCAATTAATTCACCCCTCCACTTT. This gives the protein CASRLAPLGRAINSPLHF.

This chain links TRBV5-1 with TRBJ2-5; TRBD2 might be the D (5 bases). The germline gives CDR1 SGHRS, CDR2 YFSETQ. With 3 bases removed from V and 2 bases from J, the gap between germline ends came to 14 bases. The CDR3 is 15 residues long. CDR3 residues: CASSSLGAPQETQYF. CDR3 DNA sequence: TGCGCCAGCAGCTCCTTGGGAGCGCCACAAGAGACCCAGTACTTC.

This clone was recorded a few times. This CDR3 reads CASSPIRQDFSGNTIYF. CDR3 bases: TGTGCCAGCTCACCAATTAGGCAGGACTTCTCTGGAAACACCATATATTTT. The chain uses TRBV18 and TRBJ1-3; no clear D gene. There are 17 residues in the CDR3. V lost 2 bases and J 0 bases, leaving 14 bases between the germline ends. The V gene's germline CDR1 is KGHSH and CDR2 LQKENI.

The V gene is TRBV19, the J gene TRBJ2-5; 14 bases line up with TRBD2. V shed 5 bases, J shed 4 bases, and the junction held 9 bases outside the gene matches. Germline V lookup: CDR1 LNHDA, CDR2 SQIVND (reference sequence). The CDR3 is made up of 17 amino acids. CDR3 coding DNA: TGTGCCAGTAGTCGACAGGTCGGGACTAGCGGGAGAGAGACCCAGTACTTC. It specifies CASSRQVGTSGRETQYF. Together with reference TRBV19 and TRBJ2-5, the CDR3 gives the full variable domain: DGGITQSPKYLFRKEGQNVTLSCEQNLNHDAMYWYRQDPGQGLRLIYYSQIVNDFQKGDIAEGYSVSREKKESFPLTVTSAQKNPTAFYLCASSRQVGTSGRETQYFGPGTRLLVL.

The rearrangement uses TRBV28 and TRBJ1-1, with TRBD1 matching over 8 bases. CDR3 size: 14 residues. Per germline, CDR1 MDHEN and CDR2 SYDVKM. V was clipped by 6 bases and J by 4 bases; unmatched bases: 7. This CDR3 is CASSPTGVGTEAFF. The DNA of the CDR3 is TGTGCCAGCAGCCCGACAGGGGTAGGCACTGAAGCTTTCTTT.

The chain joins TRBV15 to TRBJ2-7, with D perhaps matching TRBD1 (5 bases). V was shortened by 0 bases and J by 7 bases, with 16 bases between the two germline ends. CDR1 is LNHNV and CDR2 is YYDKDF in the germline V gene (reference sequence). This CDR3 spans 15 amino acids. The chain's CDR3 is CATSRESQGPWEQYF. The CDR3 DNA is TGTGCCACCAGCAGAGAAAGTCAGGGCCCTTGGGAGCAGTACTTC.